The clone carrying this T cell receptor beta chain came up a few times. CDR3 length: 16 residues. Germline trimming cut 0 bases from V and 7 bases from J; bases unmatched to any gene: 10. From germline, CDR1 is SGHNT and CDR2 YYREEE (reference sequence). Spike-ins of synthetic TCR analog templates went into each PCR. The assay was immunoSEQ multiplex PCR, and TCRdb's table has in-frame clones only and misses some. The data show tens of thousands of clones, roughly 77% seen once. These data originate in a study of PD-L1 blockade in urothelial cancer. Patients were diagnosed with urothelial carcinoma, either locally advanced or metastatic.

The starting material was PBMCs, obtained around atezolizumab (anti-PD-L1) treatment. The rearrangement joins TRBV5-4 to TRBJ2-7; TRBD1 agrees at 10 bases. The origin of this receptor is a man aged 65 to 79 with urothelial cancer. The CDR3 DNA is TGTGCCAGCAGCTTGGGGTCCGGGACAGGGGTGAGAGAGCAGTACTTC. Protein product: CASSLGSGTGVREQYF.